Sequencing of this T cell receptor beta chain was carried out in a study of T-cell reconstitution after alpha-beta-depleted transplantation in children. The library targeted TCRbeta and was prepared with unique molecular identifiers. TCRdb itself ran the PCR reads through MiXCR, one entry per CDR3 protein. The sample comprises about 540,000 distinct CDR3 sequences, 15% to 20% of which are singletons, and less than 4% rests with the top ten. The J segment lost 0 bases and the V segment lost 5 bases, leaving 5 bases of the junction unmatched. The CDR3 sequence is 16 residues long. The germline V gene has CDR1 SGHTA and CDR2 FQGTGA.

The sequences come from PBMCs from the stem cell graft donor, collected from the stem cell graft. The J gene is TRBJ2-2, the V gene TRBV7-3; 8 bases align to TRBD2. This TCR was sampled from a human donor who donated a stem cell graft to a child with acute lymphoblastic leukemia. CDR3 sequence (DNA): TGTGCCAGCAGCGTGAGCGGGGGAGCGAACACCGGGGAGCTGTTTTTT. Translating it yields CASSVSGGANTGELFF.